The rows below give T cell receptor beta chains drawn from one sample of a study of blood T cell repertoires in COVID-19. The method was immunoSEQ multiplex PCR; TCRdb's version includes in-frame clones alone and lacks a portion of them. The sample holds about 200,000 clones, roughly 77% seen once. Sequences were obtained from peripheral blood. These receptors came from a woman aged 35 to 49 with COVID-19, enrolled during active disease. Both conserved end residues are part of each CDR3. Each record gives: clone size, V gene, J gene, D gene, CDR3 protein, CDR3 DNA. A D gene is named only where the DNA matches it firmly. Some rows mark clone size as missing; the rest say once, few, many or name a class of expanded clone.

once	TRBV5-1	TRBJ2-3	TRBD2	CASSLTSGGALSTDTQYF	TGCGCCAGCAGCTTGACTAGCGGGGGGGCCCTATCCACAGATACGCAGTATTTT
.	TRBV2	TRBJ1-6	TRBD1	CASIGGTGARVSPLHF	TGTGCCAGCATCGGGGGGACAGGTGCCCGGGTGTCACCCCTCCACTTT
.	TRBV5-1	TRBJ1-1	.	CASSNPPGDLVAFF	TGCGCCAGCAGCAACCCCCCGGGAGATCTGGTAGCTTTCTTT
.	TRBV30	TRBJ2-7	.	CAWSAYGEQYF	TGTGCCTGGAGTGCCTACGGGGAGCAGTACTTC
.	TRBV2	TRBJ1-3	TRBD1	CASSEGGQGDSGNTIYF	TGTGCCAGCAGTGAAGGGGGACAGGGAGACTCTGGAAACACCATATATTTT
.	TRBV27	TRBJ2-2	.	CASRQGAGELFF	TGTGCCAGCAGGCAAGGGGCCGGGGAGCTGTTTTTT
.	TRBV6-5	TRBJ1-5	.	CASSQLALDNQPQHF	TGTGCCAGCAGTCAACTGGCACTAGACAATCAGCCCCAGCATTTT
.	TRBV7-2	TRBJ2-3	TRBD2	CASSLGGQGTDTQYF	TGTGCCAGCAGCTTGGGAGGGCAGGGCACAGATACGCAGTATTTT
.	TRBV19	TRBJ1-6	.	CASSIDRGVSPLHF	TGTGCCAGTAGTATAGATCGGGGAGTATCACCCCTCCACTTT
.	TRBV19	TRBJ1-1	TRBD1	CASSIIGPGGETEAFF	TGTGCCAGTAGTATAATTGGGCCAGGGGGCGAAACTGAAGCTTTCTTT
few	TRBV12-5	TRBJ1-1	TRBD1	CASGLTGGMEAFF	TGTGCTAGTGGTCTCACAGGGGGGATGGAAGCTTTCTTT
.	TRBV15	TRBJ2-2	.	CATSRGLEAGELFF	TGTGCCACCAGCAGGGGTTTAGAGGCCGGGGAGCTGTTTTTT
.	TRBV18	TRBJ1-6	TRBD1	CASSLTGQYNSPLHF	TGTGCCAGCTCACTAACGGGACAGTATAATTCACCCCTCCACTTT
.	TRBV9	TRBJ1-2	.	CASSVGGQPYGYTF	TGTGCCAGCAGCGTGGGTGGACAGCCCTATGGCTACACCTTC
.	TRBV21-1	TRBJ2-3	.	CASSKEQGANTDTQYF	TGTGCCAGCAGCAAAGAGCAGGGGGCAAATACAGATACGCAGTATTTT
.	TRBV10-3	TRBJ1-5	TRBD1	CAISEGQGNQPQHF	TGTGCCATCAGTGAAGGACAGGGTAATCAGCCCCAGCATTTT
.	TRBV12-5	TRBJ2-1	TRBD2	CASGAGRGGYNEQFF	TGTGCTAGTGGTGCCGGGAGGGGGGGATACAATGAGCAGTTCTTC
.	TRBV6-2/TRBV6-3	TRBJ2-1	.	CASSVLASYNEQFF	TGTGCCAGCAGTGTCCTAGCCTCCTACAATGAGCAGTTCTTC
.	TRBV7-6	TRBJ2-5	TRBD2	CASSFRPTSGEETQYF	TGTGCCAGCAGCTTCCGGCCGACTAGCGGGGAAGAGACCCAGTACTTC
.	TRBV5-1	TRBJ1-1	TRBD1	CASRSRDRGSNTEAFF	TGCGCCAGCAGATCCCGGGACAGGGGGTCGAACACTGAAGCTTTCTTT
.	TRBV4-1	TRBJ2-7	TRBD1	CASSYVEDRDYEQYF	TGCGCCAGCAGCTACGTAGAAGACAGGGACTACGAGCAGTACTTC
.	TRBV10-3	TRBJ2-2	.	CAIESYTGELFF	TGTGCCATCGAGTCTTACACCGGGGAGCTGTTTTTT
.	TRBV6-5	TRBJ2-1	.	CASTIGSGPYNEQFF	TGTGCCAGCACCATAGGGAGCGGACCCTACAATGAGCAGTTCTTC
.	TRBV30	TRBJ1-5	.	CAWSTGQPQHF	TGTGCCTGGAGTACCGGTCAGCCCCAGCATTTT
few	TRBV28	TRBJ1-5	.	CASRQSNQPQHF	TGTGCCAGCAGACAGAGCAATCAGCCCCAGCATTTT
.	TRBV5-1	TRBJ2-2	TRBD2	CASSELAGGNTGELFF	TGCGCCAGCAGCGAACTAGCGGGAGGGAACACCGGGGAGCTGTTTTTT
.	TRBV3-1/TRBV3-2	TRBJ1-2	.	CASKLLSDYGYTF	TGTGCCAGCAAACTACTGTCCGACTATGGCTACACCTTC
once	TRBV4-2	TRBJ1-1	TRBD1	CASSQKQGGLTEAFF	TGTGCCAGCAGCCAAAAACAGGGGGGGCTGACTGAAGCTTTCTTT
.	TRBV9	TRBJ1-3	TRBD1	CASSALQGARSSGNTIYF	TGTGCCAGCAGCGCACTACAGGGGGCGCGAAGCTCTGGAAACACCATATATTTT
few	TRBV6-7	TRBJ2-7	TRBD1	CASSYSGTGSYEQYF	TGTGCCAGCAGTTACTCTGGGACAGGGTCCTACGAGCAGTACTTC
.	TRBV3-1/TRBV3-2	TRBJ2-5	.	CASSQVGGPGETQYF	TGTGCCAGCAGCCAAGTGGGGGGGCCGGGGGAGACCCAGTACTTC
.	TRBV9	TRBJ2-7	TRBD2	CASSATSGGYEQYF	TGTGCCAGCAGCGCGACTAGCGGGGGGTACGAGCAGTACTTC
.	TRBV7-9	TRBJ2-4	TRBD2	CASSFTGGTFLKNIQYF	TGTGCCAGCAGCTTCACCGGGGGGACGTTCCTCAAAAACATTCAGTACTTC
.	TRBV18	TRBJ2-3	.	CASSVRGKGGLSTDTQYF	TGTGCCAGCTCCGTTCGGGGGAAGGGCGGACTTAGCACAGATACGCAGTATTTT
.	TRBV5-6	TRBJ2-3	TRBD1	CASSQGQGRNTQYF	TGTGCCAGCAGCCAGGGACAGGGTAGGAATACGCAGTATTTT
.	TRBV6-4	TRBJ2-1	TRBD2	CASSDASGSLGLGNEQFF	TGTGCCAGCAGTGACGCTAGCGGGAGTTTGGGGCTCGGTAATGAGCAGTTCTTC
.	TRBV3-1/TRBV3-2	TRBJ1-1	.	CATSGVKNTEAFF	TGTGCCACCTCAGGGGTCAAGAACACTGAAGCTTTCTTT
.	TRBV7-9	TRBJ1-3	TRBD1	CATDRDRSGNTIYF	TGTGCCACTGATAGGGACAGGTCTGGAAACACCATATATTTT
.	TRBV5-1	TRBJ2-5	TRBD2	CASSPWREGETQYF	TGCGCCAGCAGCCCCTGGCGGGAGGGAGAGACCCAGTACTTC
.	TRBV19	TRBJ2-5	TRBD1	CASSIGPTGGKETQYF	TGTGCCAGTAGTATAGGCCCCACAGGGGGCAAAGAGACCCAGTACTTC
few	TRBV6-5	TRBJ2-4	TRBD2	CASSYSKTVAGNIQYF	TGTGCCAGCAGTTACTCAAAAACAGTAGCGGGAAACATTCAGTACTTC
.	TRBV10-3	TRBJ2-6	TRBD2	CAIRLAGASGANVLTF	TGTGCCATCAGACTAGCGGGCGCCTCTGGGGCCAACGTCCTGACTTTC
.	TRBV6-1	TRBJ1-3	.	CASSEYYLSGNTIYF	TGTGCCAGCAGTGAATACTATCTCTCTGGAAACACCATATATTTT
.	TRBV7-8	TRBJ2-4	.	CASSSTGLVKNIQYF	TGTGCCAGCAGCTCCACAGGGTTGGTCAAAAACATTCAGTACTTC
.	TRBV27	TRBJ1-1	TRBD1	CASSFYRGTSNTEAFF	TGTGCCAGCAGCTTCTACAGGGGGACGTCGAACACTGAAGCTTTCTTT
.	TRBV6-5	TRBJ1-4	TRBD1	CASRSRGRFEKLFF	TGTGCCAGCCGATCCAGGGGGCGATTTGAAAAACTGTTTTTT
.	TRBV2	TRBJ1-2	.	CASSEGAGVGYTF	TGTGCCAGCAGTGAAGGGGCAGGGGTTGGCTACACCTTC
.	TRBV5-8	TRBJ1-1	.	CASSLGGSFTEAFF	TGTGCCAGCAGCCTAGGGGGTTCGTTTACTGAAGCTTTCTTT
.	TRBV12-3/TRBV12-4	TRBJ2-7	.	CASSTKLTEQYF	TGTGCCAGCAGTACCAAACTCACCGAGCAGTACTTC
.	TRBV6-1	TRBJ1-2	.	CASSEYEGGYGYTF	TGTGCCAGCAGTGAATACGAGGGTGGGTATGGCTACACCTTC
few	TRBV2	TRBJ1-6	TRBD1	CAGGTGKGSPLHF	TGTGCCGGAGGGACAGGGAAAGGCTCACCCCTCCACTTT
.	TRBV7-3	TRBJ2-1	.	CASSLGLGNEQFF	TGTGCCAGCAGCTTAGGCCTAGGCAATGAGCAGTTCTTC